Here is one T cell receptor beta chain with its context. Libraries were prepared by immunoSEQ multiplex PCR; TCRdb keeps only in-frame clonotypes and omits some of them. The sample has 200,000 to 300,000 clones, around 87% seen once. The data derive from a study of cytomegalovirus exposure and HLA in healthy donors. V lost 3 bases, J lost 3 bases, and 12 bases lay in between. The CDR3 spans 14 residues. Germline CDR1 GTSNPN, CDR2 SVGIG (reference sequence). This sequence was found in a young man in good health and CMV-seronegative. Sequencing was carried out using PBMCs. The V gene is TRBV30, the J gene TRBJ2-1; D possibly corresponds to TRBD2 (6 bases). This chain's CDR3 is CAWRRDSGYNEQFF. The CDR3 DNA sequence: TGTGCCTGGAGAAGGGATAGCGGCTACAATGAGCAGTTCTTC.